The 8 T cell receptor beta chains given below trace back to one sample, sequenced in a study of control samples from healthy donors and cancer patients. Clones were read by immunoSEQ multiplex PCR, and TCRdb kept only the in-frame ones, dropping some. The sample has some 140,000 clones, approximately 91% seen once; the top ten hold approximately 9%. Sequencing was done on a sample of blood. Receptor source: a woman aged 30 to 39 in good health.

This clone was counted a single time. The chain uses TRBV1 and TRBJ1-2. TRBV1 is an annotated pseudogene. The CDR3 length is 14 residues. The CDR3 sequence: CTSSQDFSGGGYTF. CDR3 coding DNA: TGCACCAGCAGCCAAGATTTTTCGGGAGGGGGCTACACCTTC.

The genes are TRBV7-3 and TRBJ2-2, with 11 bases that match TRBD2. Germline assignment: CDR1 SGHTA and CDR2 FQGTGA. J was trimmed by 1 base and V by 2 bases; bases with no gene match: 9. The length of the CDR3 is 19 residues. As DNA, the CDR3 is TGTGCCAGCAGCTTACGTCCGCTAGCGGGAGGCCTGAACACCGGGGAGCTGTTTTTT. It is translated as CASSLRPLAGGLNTGELFF.

The chain uses TRBV7-9 and TRBJ1-2; 9 bases match TRBD1. Germline V gene sequence: CDR1 SEHNR, CDR2 FQNEAQ (reference sequence). This CDR3 has 16 amino acids. With V trimmed by 1 base and J by 0 bases, 3 bases remained unmatched. CDR3 in DNA: TGTGCCAGCAGCTTAGGGGGGACAGGGACTAACTATGGCTACACCTTC. This encodes CASSLGGTGTNYGYTF.

The J gene is TRBJ2-5, the V gene TRBV28, with 9 positions matching TRBD2. The ends lost 9 bases at V and 5 bases at J; junction bases unmatched: 10. Germline V lookup: CDR1 MDHEN, CDR2 SYDVKM. The CDR3 extends over 14 amino acids. CDR3 loop: CASVTAGGWETQYF. CDR3 DNA: TGTGCCAGTGTAACAGCGGGAGGCTGGGAGACCCAGTACTTC.

The V gene is TRBV5-1, the J gene TRBJ2-7; TRBD2 matches at 9 bases. V lost 1 base to trimming and J lost 0 bases; unmatched junction nucleotides: 2. In germline, CDR1 is SGHRS, CDR2 YFSETQ. There are 15 residues in the CDR3. The CDR3 sequence is CASSLNSGSSYEQYF. CDR3 nucleotide sequence: TGCGCCAGCAGCTTGAATAGCGGGAGCTCCTACGAGCAGTACTTC. The variable domain in full, completed from reference TRBV5-1 and TRBJ2-7, reads KAGVTQTPRYLIKTRGQQVTLSCSPISGHRSVSWYQQTPGQGLQFLFEYFSETQRNKGNFPGRFSGRQFSNSRSEMNVSTLELGDSALYLCASSLNSGSSYEQYFGPGTRLTVT.

The chain recombines TRBV3-1 (or the pseudogene TRBV3-2) with TRBJ1-4; 7 nucleotides agree with TRBD1. The CDR3 consists of 15 residues. Germline CDR1 and CDR2: LGHDT and YNNKEL (reference sequence). Losses at the gene ends were 1 base for V and 7 bases for J; bases not matched to a gene: 6. In nucleotides, the CDR3 is TGTGCCAGCAGCCAAGCCGGGACAGTAACTGAAAAACTGTTTTTT. Translated, it gives CASSQAGTVTEKLFF.

This chain links TRBV5-1 with TRBJ1-4; 9 nucleotides line up with TRBD1. Germline CDR1 reads SGHRS; CDR2 reads YFSETQ. V lost 3 bases and J lost 8; bases outside the gene matches: 5. The CDR3 extends over 14 amino acids. CDR3 sequence reads: CASSSGQGGEKLFF. In DNA, the CDR3 is TGCGCCAGCAGCTCGGGACAGGGAGGCGAAAAACTGTTTTTT.

The V gene is TRBV19, the J gene TRBJ1-6, with TRBD1 matching 8 bases. The CDR3 is 15 amino acids. The germline CDR1 and CDR2 sequences are LNHDA and SQIVND (reference sequence). J lost 6 bases, V lost 3 bases, and 4 bases had no gene match. CDR3: CASSIGQGFNSPLHF. DNA for the CDR3: TGTGCCAGTAGTATCGGACAGGGCTTTAATTCACCCCTCCACTTT.